This TCR beta chain came from a study of T cell repertoires in cytomegalovirus infection. About the study: Public signatures in TCR beta pointed to CMV infection and matching HLA type. Notes on the study in general: Dominant in the ex vivo response were TCR beta clonotypes restricted by HLA-C and specific for CMV.

This clonotype was detected only a few times. Its antigen remains unidentified. TCRdb ran MiXCR on the reads and lists one entry per CDR3 protein. The sample includes over 200,000 distinct CDR3 sequences, roughly 13% of them seen just once. Germline V gene lookup returns CDR1 SQVTM and CDR2 ANQGSEA. The CDR3 covers 22 residues. With 7 bases removed from V and 1 base from J, the gap between germline ends came to 40 bases. The receptor was derived from a human donor in good health (CMV status not recorded). Some clones in this sample may be carry-over from other donors' samples. The sequenced sample consisted of PBMCs. The chain carries TRBV29-1 and TRBJ2-5, with TRBD2 as a possible D gene (7 bases). CDR3 sequence (DNA): TGCAGCGCCGCAAAGGGACTACAGGGACGAGGCTTTGAAGCTTACGGCCAAGAGACCCAGTACTTC. This sequence encodes CSAAKGLQGRGFEAYGQETQYF. Variable domain in full (rest from reference TRBV29-1 and TRBJ2-5): SAVISQKPSRDICQRGTSLTIQCQVDSQVTMMFWYRQQPGQSLTLIATANQGSEATYESGFVIDKFPISRPNLTFSTLTVSNMSPEDSSIYLCSAAKGLQGRGFEAYGQETQYFGPGTRLLVL.